The rows below give T cell receptor beta chains drawn from one sample of a study of blood T cell repertoires in COVID-19. Profiled with immunoSEQ multiplex PCR; TCRdb holds only in-frame clones, not every one. The sample consists of 150,000 to 200,000 clones, more than 70% of them appearing once. The sequencing sample was made of peripheral blood. The receptors stem from a woman aged 70 to 79 who had recovered from COVID-19. Both conserved end residues are part of each CDR3. The D gene is left open where the match is weak. Size values are once, few and many counts, or a class for expanded clones, and some rows have none.

TRBD1 NA TRBJ1-3 TRBV7-8 TGTGCCAGCAGCTTAGGGCCCACCGGGACAGGGGCCGGGAACACCATATATTTT CASSLGPTGTGAGNTIYF
TRBD2 NA TRBJ2-1 TRBV7-2 TGTGCCAGCAGCGGAAACGCGGGAGGGCTCGGGAATGAGCAGTTCTTC CASSGNAGGLGNEQFF
TRBD1 once TRBJ1-1 TRBV27 TGTGCCAGCAGTTTACGAGGGGGCCGTGAAGCTTTCTTT CASSLRGGREAFF
TRBD1 NA TRBJ2-1 TRBV9 TGTGCCAGCAACCGTGGGACAGTCATTGGAGGGCAGTTCTTC CASNRGTVIGGQFF
NA NA TRBJ1-6 TRBV12-3/TRBV12-4 TGTGCCAGCAGTTTAGCTGGCCCGTCACCCCTCCACTTT CASSLAGPSPLHF
NA NA TRBJ1-5 TRBV12-3/TRBV12-4 TGTGCCAGCAGTTTAGGTCGGGGATGGCCCCAGCATTTT CASSLGRGWPQHF
NA NA TRBJ2-6 TRBV6-5 TGTGCCAGCGCGGCCTCTGGGGCCAACGTCCTGACTTTC CASAASGANVLTF
NA few TRBJ1-1 TRBV11-3 TGTGCCAGCAGCTTCCTCAACACTGAAGCTTTCTTT CASSFLNTEAFF
NA NA TRBJ1-2 TRBV6-1 TGTGCCAGCAGTGAAGGGCAGGACTATGGCTACACCTTC CASSEGQDYGYTF
TRBD2 NA TRBJ2-3 TRBV19 TGTGCCAGTAGTATCCCGACTAGCGGCAGCACAGATACGCAGTATTTT CASSIPTSGSTDTQYF
NA few TRBJ1-1 TRBV3-1/TRBV3-2 TGTGCCAGCAGCACACGACAGAACACTGAAGCTTTCTTT CASSTRQNTEAFF
TRBD1 NA TRBJ1-5 TRBV19 TGTGCCAGTAGTATGGGGCCGGGACAGGGGGCTTTGGGCAATCAGCCCCAGCATTTT CASSMGPGQGALGNQPQHF
NA NA TRBJ1-5 TRBV2 TGTGCCAGCAGTGATCCCGGGGAGGGTCAGCCCCAGCATTTT CASSDPGEGQPQHF
TRBD1 NA TRBJ1-2 TRBV3-1/TRBV3-2 TGTGCCAGCGGCACAGGGGAGGATGGCTACACCTTC CASGTGEDGYTF
TRBD2 NA TRBJ2-5 TRBV7-8 TGTGCCAGCAGCTTAGGCAGGACTAGCGGCTACCAAGAGACCCAGTACTTC CASSLGRTSGYQETQYF
TRBD2 NA TRBJ2-7 TRBV4-2 TGTGCCAGCAGCCAGCTCTGGGCTAGCGGGGACCTTCCCCACGAGCAGTACTTC CASSQLWASGDLPHEQYF
TRBD2 few TRBJ2-7 TRBV6-2/TRBV6-3 TGTGCCAGCAGTTACCGGGAGGGCTACGAGCAGTACTTC CASSYREGYEQYF
TRBD2 NA TRBJ2-1 TRBV28 TGTGCCAGCAGCCTGAGCGGGAGTGCCTACAATGAGCAGTTCTTC CASSLSGSAYNEQFF
TRBD1 NA TRBJ1-2 TRBV28 TGTGCCAGCACCCAGGGACAGGCCCCGAGTGGCTACACCTTC CASTQGQAPSGYTF
NA NA TRBJ2-3 TRBV7-2 TGTGCCAGCAGCTTAGTCCTAGTGTCAGATACGCAGTATTTT CASSLVLVSDTQYF
TRBD1 NA TRBJ1-2 TRBV29-1 TGCAGCGTTGAGGGGGGACAGGGGGACAGATCAGACTATGGCTACACCTTC CSVEGGQGDRSDYGYTF
NA NA TRBJ2-7 TRBV6-5 TGTGCCAGCAGTTACCGCGGCCGGGTCTACGAGCAGTACTTC CASSYRGRVYEQYF
NA few TRBJ2-7 TRBV6-6 TGTGCCAGCAGGACAGCAGCCTACGAGCAGTACTTC CASRTAAYEQYF
NA NA TRBJ1-5 TRBV7-2 TGTGCCAGCAGCTTAGTCGCGGGGGTTAGCAATCAGCCCCAGCATTTT CASSLVAGVSNQPQHF
NA NA TRBJ1-4 TRBV18 TGTGCCAGCACCTGGACTGCAACTAATGAAAAACTGTTTTTT CASTWTATNEKLFF
NA NA TRBJ1-5 TRBV18 TGTGCCAGCTCACCGGGGGCCGCCCCGGGTCCCCAGCATTTT CASSPGAAPGPQHF
NA few TRBJ2-7 TRBV30 TGTGCCTGGAGTGTCACCGGGTTGGAGCAGTACTTC CAWSVTGLEQYF
NA NA TRBJ1-2 TRBV12-3/TRBV12-4 TGTGCCAGCAGTCCCCAGGGCTACTATGGCTACACCTTC CASSPQGYYGYTF
TRBD1 NA TRBJ2-7 TRBV7-2 TGTGCCAGCAGCACCCAGGGACAGGGGCCTTTCTTC CASSTQGQGPFF
TRBD1 NA TRBJ1-5 TRBV2 TGTGCCAGCAGCGTCGGACAGGGGGGACATCAGCCCCAGCATTTT CASSVGQGGHQPQHF
NA NA TRBJ2-4 TRBV5-4 TGTGCCAGCAGCTTGCGGGGGGCTGAGGGCATTCAGTACTTC CASSLRGAEGIQYF
TRBD1 few TRBJ1-1 TRBV18 TGTGCCAGCTCACAACGACAGGGGACCACTGAAGCTTTCTTT CASSQRQGTTEAFF
TRBD1 NA TRBJ1-1 TRBV25-1 TGTGCCAGCAGTGAACAGGGGGTGAACACTGAAGCTTTCTTT CASSEQGVNTEAFF
TRBD1 NA TRBJ2-6 TRBV4-3 TGCGCCAGCAGCCGAGGGGGCCCGCCTACCAACGTCCTGACTTTC CASSRGGPPTNVLTF
NA NA TRBJ2-1 TRBV19 TGTGCCAGTAGTATATTAGGCCCTCCGGGAGAGCAGTTCTTC CASSILGPPGEQFF
NA NA TRBJ2-5 TRBV4-3 TGCGCCAGCAGCCAAGAATGGACTCCTGCCAGCATTAAAGAGACCCAGTACTTC CASSQEWTPASIKETQYF
TRBD2 NA TRBJ2-2 TRBV5-1 TGCGCCAGCAGCTTGTATGGGGGGGCGAACACCGGGGAGCTGTTTTTT CASSLYGGANTGELFF